The entry below describes one T cell receptor beta chain. Germline V CDR1 and CDR2: DFQATT, SNEGSKA (reference sequence). CDR3 length: 15 residues. The V end was cut by 0 bases, the J end by 0 bases, with 8 bases between. These data are taken from a study of identical twins. Template switching added a universal primer site; cDNA carried unique molecular identifiers. TCRdb passed the 5' RACE reads through MiXCR, listing each CDR3 protein once. The sample comprises some 260,000 distinct CDR3 sequences, about 14% of which are singletons, and around 9.5% rests with the top ten. The TCR sequence derives from a woman in her late teens or twenties in good health. V usage is TRBV20-1 and J usage is TRBJ2-2; no firm D call. Source material: memory (CD45RO+) T cells sorted from blood. The CDR3 loop is CSARDRRTNTGELFF. CDR3 nucleotide sequence: TGCAGTGCTAGAGATCGCAGGACGAACACCGGGGAGCTGTTTTTT.